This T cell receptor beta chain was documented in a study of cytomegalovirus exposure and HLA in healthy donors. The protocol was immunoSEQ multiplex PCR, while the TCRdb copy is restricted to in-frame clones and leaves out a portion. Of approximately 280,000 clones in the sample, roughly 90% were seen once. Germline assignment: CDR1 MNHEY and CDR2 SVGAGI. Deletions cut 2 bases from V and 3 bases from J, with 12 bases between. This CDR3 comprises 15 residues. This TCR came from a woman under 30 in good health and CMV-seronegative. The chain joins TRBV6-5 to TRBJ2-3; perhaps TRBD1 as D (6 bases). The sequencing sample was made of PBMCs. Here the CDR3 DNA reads TGTGCCAGCAGTTACGCGGACAGTCCGACAGATACGCAGTATTTT. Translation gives CASSYADSPTDTQYF.